This T cell receptor beta chain was recorded in a study of T-cell memory formation after mild COVID-19 (dated by TCRdb to the early 2020s). Looking at the study overall: TCR sequence clusters from the two donors were largely donor specific. In a couple of donors, T-cell clones that expanded and contracted after mild COVID-19 were tracked by sequencing TCRalpha and TCRbeta repertoires over time. The cohort comprised two young, previously healthy adult volunteers, one female and one male. What the authors observed across the whole study: Whether the second-wave clones peaking on day 37 were SARS-CoV-2 specific was not confirmed. Contracting CD4+ clones appeared mostly in the CM and EM memory subsets, whereas CD8+ clones were enriched in EMRA. From day 15 to 85, contracting clones showed balanced CD4/CD8 phenotypes, whereas a second wave of clones that expanded from day 15 to 37 leaned towards CD4+. Some responding clones were detected in pre-infection memory, suggesting pre-existing cross-reactive memory T cells joined the SARS-CoV-2 response. Only a couple of mild cases were covered by the study, and larger cohorts that include severe cases with pre-infection samples were considered necessary.

Relative to germline, V is 6 bases shorter and J is 1 base shorter, with 6 bases between their ends. The CDR3 sequence holds 12 residues, the cysteine and phenylalanine included. The kept DNA is CDR3 alone, 36 bases in frame from the first base. The germline V gene (reference sequence) yields LNHDA for CDR1 and SQIVND for CDR2. Concerning this clonotype itself: What antigen it recognizes has not been identified. Base qualities were left out, and no much larger clone turns up one base away.

PBMCs were isolated by Ficoll-Paque density gradient centrifugation. TCRdb names Illumina NovaSeq 6000 as the instrument used. Using 5'RACE with constant-segment primers, TCRalpha and TCRbeta cDNA libraries were constructed, with sample barcodes and unique molecular identifiers added in the process. Trizol reagent was used to extract RNA from every sample. The libraries were amplified in two PCR steps, and the second step added a second sample barcode and Illumina TruSeq adapters. Sequencing of the libraries was done on an Illumina NovaSeq, producing 2 x 150 bp paired-end reads. For the original study's pipeline: Reads were demultiplexed and collapsed into UMI-guided consensus sequences with migec v1.2.7. Using mixcr v2.1.11, UMI consensuses were aligned to TRA and TRB V and J templates and then assembled into clonotypes. A clonotype was counted as expanded or contracted only when both edgeR and NoisET called the clonotype significant, with the noise models trained on biological replicates. edgeR calls used a false discovery rate-adjusted p below 0.01 and a log2 fold-change threshold of 1. As an exploratory analysis of dynamics, max-normalized trajectories of the 1000 most abundant clonotypes were examined with PCA combined with hierarchical clustering. Each responding clone was given a CD4 or CD8 phenotype based on the CD4+ and CD8+ repertoires, which had been sequenced separately. TCRdb reprocessing: public reads trimmed at Q25 with fastp, clones called with MiXCR, in-frame beta chains kept. Rows with one shared CDR3 protein collapse into an entry with the most common genes and DNA. The V and J calls, along with clone size, are taken from TCRdb and not from the paper's own processing. The sample table lists around 90,000 distinct CDR3 sequences, around 13% of them with a count of one. The ten biggest clones cover about 29% of the sample.

The source of this sequence is an adult woman who had mild COVID-19 (a few samples of this study predate the infection). The sample titles of this study are shuffled in the database, so cell type and time point are left out; the donor was told from shared clones. Sequencing used PBMCs or a T cell subset sorted from them (not recorded which). The chain uses TRBV19 and TRBJ1-1, with the D segment identity uncertain. The CDR3 protein is CASRSGNTEAFF. The DNA is as follows: TGTGCCAGTAGGAGTGGGAACACTGAAGCTTTCTTT.